One and the same sample provided the 15 T cell receptor beta chains below, sequenced in a study of a mutant IDH1 vaccine in newly diagnosed glioma. Time point here: baseline, week 1 (first vaccination visit). Treatment of the sample: pre-vaccination baseline after standard-of-care therapy. The table came from immunoSEQ multiplex PCR; TCRdb's copy has only in-frame clones and leaves some out. The sample lists 20,000 to 25,000 clones; roughly 90% were seen once. Sequenced here: PBMCs, sampled from a glioma patient treated with radiotherapy, temozolomide or both. The source of these receptors is a man under 40 with glioma.

The rearrangement links TRBV27 to TRBJ1-1, with D uncertain. V lost 4 bases to trimming and J lost 4 bases, with 10 bases between them. This CDR3 has 13 residues. Germline V lookup: CDR1 MNHEY, CDR2 SMNVEV (reference sequence). CDR3 sequence: CASSSPLTTEAFF. The CDR3 nucleotides are TGTGCCAGCAGTTCCCCCCTGACCACTGAAGCTTTCTTT.

This rearrangement joins TRBV5-6 to TRBJ2-2; TRBD1 or TRBD2 may be the D gene (6 bases each). This CDR3 is built from 14 residues. V lost 2 bases, J lost 5 bases, and 10 bases lay in between. Germline CDR1 SGHDT, CDR2 YYEEEE. CDR3 nucleotides: TGTGCCAGCAGCTTAGGGGGGATAACCGGGGAGCTGTTTTTT. This encodes CASSLGGITGELFF. Looking up the rest from reference TRBV5-6 and TRBJ2-2 gives the full variable domain: DAGVTQSPTHLIKTRGQQVTLRCSPKSGHDTVSWYQQALGQGPQFIFQYYEEEERQRGNFPDRFSGHQFPNYSSELNVNALLLGDSALYLCASSLGGITGELFFGEGSRLTVL.

The chain has TRBV5-1 and TRBJ2-7; tentatively, D is TRBD2 (7 bases). The V end lost 0 bases, the J end lost 4 bases, and 11 bases lay between the germline ends. The CDR3 consists of 14 residues. CDR1 is SGHRS, CDR2 YFSETQ, per germline. For the CDR3, the DNA is TGCGCCAGCAGCTTGGCGGGGGGCAGTTACGAGCAGTACTTC. It codes for CASSLAGGSYEQYF.

The chain carries TRBV7-8 and TRBJ2-7; the D is unclear. The CDR3 spans 18 residues. Germline loops: CDR1 SGHVS, CDR2 FQNEAQ. V lost 1 base and J lost 2, with 21 bases in between. In DNA, the CDR3 is TGTGCCAGCAGCTTAGGATTCATCCGGGCCCGTGAACCCTACGAGCAGTACTTC. This sequence encodes CASSLGFIRAREPYEQYF.

This chain links TRBV7-2 with TRBJ2-7; D not resolved. The ends were cut back, 5 bases at V and 4 bases at J, with 15 bases in the middle. Germline V gene lookup returns CDR1 SGHTA and CDR2 FQGNSA. CDR3 length: 14 residues. The chain's CDR3 is CASSPNIVVYEQYF. CDR3 in DNA: TGTGCCAGCAGCCCGAACATAGTAGTTTACGAGCAGTACTTC. The variable domain in full, with the rest retrieved from reference TRBV7-2 and TRBJ2-7, is GAGVSQSPSNKVTEKGKDVELRCDPISGHTALYWYRQSLGQGLEFLIYFQGNSAPDKSGLPSDRFSAERTGGSVSTLTIQRTQQEDSAVYLCASSPNIVVYEQYFGPGTRLTVT.

The chain employs TRBV5-6 and TRBJ2-1; the D gene could be TRBD1 or TRBD2 (5 bases each). Germline V gives CDR1 SGHDT, CDR2 YYEEEE. The V gene lost 3 bases and the J gene lost 5 bases, with 9 bases spanning the gap. The CDR3 sequence is 13 residues long. CDR3 DNA sequence: TGTGCCAGCAGCTGGGACCAGAACAATGAGCAGTTCTTC. Protein: CASSWDQNNEQFF.

V is TRBV11-3 and J is TRBJ2-3; D is tentatively TRBD1 or TRBD2 (5 bases each). This CDR3 spans 15 amino acids. Germline CDR1 and CDR2: SGHNT and YENEEA. Trimming removed 2 bases from V and 0 bases from J, with 9 bases in between. CDR3 DNA: TGTGCCAGCAGCTTAAGAGGGGTTAGCACAGATACGCAGTATTTT. This sequence encodes CASSLRGVSTDTQYF. Looking up the rest from reference TRBV11-3 and TRBJ2-3 gives the full variable domain: EAGVVQSPRYKIIEKKQPVAFWCNPISGHNTLYWYLQNLGQGPELLIRYENEEAVDDSQLPKDRFSAERLKGVDSTLKIQPAELGDSAVYLCASSLRGVSTDTQYFGPGTRLTVL.

The CDR3 loop reads CASSSGANGNQPQHF. In DNA, the CDR3 is TGTGCCAGTTCCTCGGGTGCGAACGGCAATCAGCCCCAGCATTTT. The chain couples TRBV19 to TRBJ1-5; no firm D call. This CDR3 has 15 residues. The V gene lost 8 bases and the J gene lost 2 bases, with 16 bases spanning the gap. From germline, CDR1 is LNHDA and CDR2 SQIVND (reference sequence).

The chain combines TRBV7-2 with TRBJ2-5, with D unclear. The CDR3 loop spans 16 amino acids. Germline lookup yields CDR1 SGHTA and CDR2 FQGNSA. V was pared by 3 bases and J by 10 bases, with 24 bases between. CDR3 sequence: CASSLDGSVSVLNQYF. In DNA form, the CDR3 reads TGTGCCAGCAGCTTGGACGGGTCCGTATCCGTATTGAACCAGTACTTC.

The sample holds one count of this clone. The V call is TRBV30, the J call TRBJ1-1; tentative D call: TRBD1 (5 bases). Germline V CDR1 and CDR2: GTSNPN, SVGIG (reference sequence). The V gene lost 0 bases and the J gene lost 10 bases, with 9 bases spanning the gap. The CDR3 sequence is 11 residues long. The CDR3 here is CAWSVGLGAFF. The CDR3 DNA reads as TGTGCCTGGAGTGTGGGACTTGGAGCTTTCTTT.

The rearrangement joins TRBV5-6 to TRBJ2-6, with D possibly TRBD1 on 5 matching bases. Trimming removed 6 bases from V and 0 bases from J, with 16 bases in between. The CDR3 loop spans 17 amino acids. Germline CDR1 reads SGHDT; CDR2 reads YYEEEE. The CDR3 DNA reads as TGTGCCAGCATCAGTGTTCTGACAGACTCTGGGGCCAACGTCCTGACTTTC. Translated: CASISVLTDSGANVLTF.

The rearrangement uses TRBV29-1 and TRBJ1-1; tentatively, D is TRBD1 (5 bases). The V gene's germline CDR1 is SQVTM and CDR2 ANQGSEA. The V and J ends lost 4 bases and 0 bases respectively, with 15 bases between them. The CDR3 extends over 15 amino acids. The CDR3 loop reads CSVVSGTHMNTEAFF. In nucleotides, the CDR3 is TGCAGCGTTGTTTCCGGGACCCATATGAACACTGAAGCTTTCTTT.

V gene TRBV2 combines with J gene TRBJ1-2, with D unresolved. CDR3 length equals 13 residues. The V end was cut by 6 bases, the J end by 4 bases, with 12 bases between. The V gene's germline CDR1 is SNHLY and CDR2 FYNNEI. CDR3 nucleotide sequence: TGTGCCAGCAGCGCCTCCCGTGGCTATGGCTACACCTTC. This gives the protein CASSASRGYGYTF.

J is TRBJ1-5 and V is TRBV6-6; D perhaps matches TRBD1 (6 bases). Per the germline V gene, CDR1 is MNHNY and CDR2 is SVGAGI (reference sequence). The CDR3 is made up of 12 amino acids. V was shortened by 8 bases and J by 6 bases, with 11 bases between the two germline ends. CDR3 in amino acids: CASQLQGQPQHF. Written as DNA, the CDR3 is TGTGCCAGCCAGTTACAGGGTCAGCCCCAGCATTTT.

Only one count was recorded for this clone. V and J are TRBV4-1 and TRBJ2-7; the D gene is possibly TRBD2 (6 bases). The germline gives CDR1 MGHRA, CDR2 YSYEKL. Trimming removed 0 bases from V and 3 bases from J, with 15 bases in between. This CDR3 contains 16 residues. The CDR3 region has the DNA TGCGCCAGCAGCCAAGATCATAGCGGAGCCTACTACGAGCAGTACTTC. As protein: CASSQDHSGAYYEQYF.